A selection of T cell receptor beta chains follows, all from one sample in a study of resident and recirculating memory T cells in vitiligo. Some clones are missing from TCRdb's copy, which holds only in-frame ones; the method was immunoSEQ multiplex PCR. Of about 42,000 clones listed, over 90% are singletons. The sequenced sample was blood. The receptors stem from a male donor with vitiligo. The CDR3 runs from the conserved cysteine through the conserved F or W. A D gene is named only where the DNA matches it firmly. Clone size is not always given. Where it is, it says once, few, many or a class for expanded clones.

D,J,V,length,size,CDR3,DNA
.,TRBJ1-2,TRBV11-2,15,.,CASSLTRTPIYGYTF,TGTGCCAGCAGCTTAACTAGGACCCCAATCTATGGCTACACCTTC
TRBD2,TRBJ2-3,TRBV4-1,16,.,CASSQASSGDTDTQYF,TGCGCCAGCAGCCAAGCCTCTAGCGGGGACACAGATACGCAGTATTTT
.,TRBJ1-5,TRBV19,16,.,CASHKTGFSSNQPQHF,TGTGCCAGTCATAAAACAGGATTCAGTAGCAATCAGCCCCAGCATTTT
TRBD1,TRBJ1-6,TRBV7-8,16,.,CASSPATGGHSSPLHF,TGTGCCAGCAGCCCAGCGACAGGGGGCCATAGTTCACCCCTCCACTTT
.,TRBJ1-4,TRBV23-1,10,.,CPRGGEKLFF,TGCCCCCGGGGAGGGGAAAAACTGTTTTTT
.,TRBJ2-5,TRBV19,13,.,CASGPGTQETQYF,TGTGCCAGTGGCCCGGGAACCCAAGAGACCCAGTACTTC
.,TRBJ1-1,TRBV30,15,few,CAWRSLLTGNTEAFF,TGTGCCTGGAGAAGCCTGTTGACAGGGAACACTGAAGCTTTCTTT
.,TRBJ2-2,TRBV19,14,once,CASSIEVISGELFF,TGTGCCAGTAGTATAGAGGTCATCAGCGGGGAGCTGTTTTTT
.,TRBJ2-3,TRBV27,12,.,CASLYSTDTQYF,TGTGCCAGCCTTTATAGCACAGATACGCAGTATTTT
.,TRBJ1-5,TRBV7-8,15,.,CASSHLHTGSQPQHF,TGTGCCAGCAGCCATTTACACACAGGGAGCCAGCCCCAGCATTTT
.,TRBJ2-3,TRBV19,14,.,CASSSGQITDTQYF,TGTGCCAGTAGTAGCGGACAGATCACAGATACGCAGTATTTT
.,TRBJ1-6,TRBV10-3,15,.,CAISESRQGDSPLHF,TGTGCCATCAGTGAGTCGAGGCAGGGCGATTCACCCCTCCACTTT
.,TRBJ1-2,TRBV29-1,12,.,CSVGAPEYGYTF,TGCAGCGTTGGGGCGCCGGAATATGGCTACACCTTC
TRBD2,TRBJ2-5,TRBV18,15,.,CASSPRRGGGETQYF,TGTGCCAGCTCACCACGGAGGGGCGGGGGAGAGACCCAGTACTTC
.,TRBJ1-2,TRBV4-2,18,.,CASSQMGALRGSNYGYTF,TGTGCCAGCAGCCAAATGGGGGCCTTGAGGGGGTCTAACTATGGCTACACCTTC
TRBD2,TRBJ2-7,TRBV5-1,17,.,CASSLTRPSGGAREQYF,TGCGCCAGCAGCCTTACCCGGCCTAGCGGGGGGGCGCGGGAGCAGTACTTC
.,TRBJ2-1,TRBV7-3,16,.,CASSQHPGTPNNEQFF,TGTGCCAGCAGCCAACACCCCGGGACACCCAACAATGAGCAGTTCTTC
TRBD2,TRBJ2-1,TRBV7-6,15,.,CASTRLAGDYNEQFF,TGTGCCAGCACCCGATTAGCGGGGGATTACAATGAGCAGTTCTTC
.,TRBJ2-2,TRBV11-2,15,.,CASSRPDRAQGELFF,TGTGCCAGCAGCCGCCCTGACAGAGCCCAGGGGGAGCTGTTTTTT
.,TRBJ2-1,TRBV6-5,13,.,CASRQIRHGEQFF,TGTGCCAGCAGACAGATTCGTCATGGTGAGCAGTTCTTC
TRBD1,TRBJ1-3,TRBV19,14,.,CASRGRRSGNTIYF,TGTGCCAGCAGGGGGCGACGCTCTGGAAACACCATATATTTT
.,TRBJ1-6,TRBV7-9,17,.,CASSLVSTFTYNSPLHF,TGTGCCAGCAGCTTAGTTAGCACCTTCACCTATAATTCACCCCTCCACTTT
TRBD1,TRBJ1-6,TRBV5-6,17,once,CASSLGPGQGLRSPLHF,TGTGCCAGCAGCTTGGGTCCGGGACAGGGATTAAGGTCACCCCTCCACTTT
.,TRBJ2-7,TRBV4-3,13,once,CASSQVRGYEQYF,TGCGCCAGCAGCCAAGTAAGGGGCTACGAGCAGTACTTC
TRBD1,TRBJ1-1,TRBV29-1,12,.,CSAGQGLTLAFF,TGCAGCGCCGGACAGGGGTTAACGTTGGCTTTCTTT
TRBD1,TRBJ2-7,TRBV30,11,.,CAWTTGGEQYF,TGTGCCTGGACAACAGGGGGCGAGCAGTACTTC
.,TRBJ2-3,TRBV6-6,14,once,CASTGGQVGDTQYF,TGTGCCAGCACGGGGGGACAGGTAGGAGATACGCAGTATTTT
.,TRBJ1-6,TRBV5-5,16,.,CASSLEGISAGSPLHF,TGTGCCAGCAGCTTGGAAGGCATCTCCGCGGGGTCACCCCTCCACTTT
.,TRBJ2-2,TRBV18,16,.,CASSPYLARNTGELFF,TGTGCCAGCTCACCGTACCTGGCCCGCAACACCGGGGAGCTGTTTTTT
TRBD2,TRBJ2-3,TRBV27,16,.,CASSSPLAGGTDTQYF,TGTGCCAGCAGTTCCCCCCTAGCGGGGGGGACAGATACGCAGTATTTT
TRBD2,TRBJ2-7,TRBV7-6,16,.,CASSLAGGTSAFEQYF,TGTGCCAGCAGCTTAGCGGGGGGGACTAGCGCGTTCGAGCAGTACTTC
TRBD2,TRBJ2-5,TRBV7-3,15,.,CASSLKRGREETQYF,TGTGCCAGCAGCTTAAAGCGGGGGAGAGAAGAGACCCAGTACTTC
.,TRBJ2-3,TRBV18,13,.,CASFTSGTDTQYF,TGTGCCAGCTTCACGAGCGGGACAGATACGCAGTATTTT
.,TRBJ2-7,TRBV2,12,.,CASSLRGYEQYF,TGTGCCAGCAGCCTAAGGGGATACGAGCAGTACTTC
.,TRBJ2-5,TRBV4-3,15,few,CASSQDWADEETQYF,TGCGCCAGCAGCCAAGATTGGGCAGACGAAGAGACCCAGTACTTC